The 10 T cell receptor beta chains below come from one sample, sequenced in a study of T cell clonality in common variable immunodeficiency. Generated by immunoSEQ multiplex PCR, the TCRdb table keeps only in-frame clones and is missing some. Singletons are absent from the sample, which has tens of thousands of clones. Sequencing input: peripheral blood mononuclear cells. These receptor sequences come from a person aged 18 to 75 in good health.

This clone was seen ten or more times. CDR3 in amino acids: CASGNRAERDEQFF. The CDR3 bases that were read are TGTGCCAGCGGCAACAGGGCTGAACGTGATGAG. The chain couples TRBV7-9 to TRBJ2-1, with a possible D match to TRBD1 (6 bases). The CDR3 goes on 3 residues after the read ends, and that part is filled in from the germline J gene. CDR1 SEHNR and CDR2 FQNEAQ come from the germline V gene (reference sequence). V shed 8 bases and J shed 8 bases, with 19 bases lying between them. The CDR3 has 14 residues.

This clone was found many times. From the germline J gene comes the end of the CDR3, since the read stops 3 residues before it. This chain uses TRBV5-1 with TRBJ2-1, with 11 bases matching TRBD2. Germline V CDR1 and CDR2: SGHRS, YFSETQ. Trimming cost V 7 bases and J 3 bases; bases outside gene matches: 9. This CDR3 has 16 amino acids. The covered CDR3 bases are TGCGCCAGCGGACCGGTAGCGGGAGGGGGCTACAATGAG. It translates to CASGPVAGGGYNE. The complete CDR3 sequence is CASGPVAGGGYNEQFF.

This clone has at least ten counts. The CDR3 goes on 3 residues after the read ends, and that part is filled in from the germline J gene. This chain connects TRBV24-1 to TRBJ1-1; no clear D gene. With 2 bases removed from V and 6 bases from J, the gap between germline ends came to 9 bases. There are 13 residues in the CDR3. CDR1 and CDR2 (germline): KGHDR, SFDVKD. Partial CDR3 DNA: TGTGCCACCAGTGATTCTGACGGGGCTGAA. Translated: CATSDSDGAE. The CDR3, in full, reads CATSDSDGAEAFF.

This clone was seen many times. CDR3 sequence reads: CASSLGQGRMNQPQHF. CDR3 DNA (partial): TGTGCCAGCAGCTTAGGACAGGGTAGGATGAATCAGCCC. The chain employs TRBV7-8 and TRBJ1-5; 7 bases line up with TRBD1. The CDR3 end lies 3 residues beyond the end of the read and is filled in from the germline J gene. V shed 1 base, J shed 4 bases, and the junction held 7 bases outside the gene matches. This CDR3 has 16 residues. Germline-derived CDR1 and CDR2 are SGHVS and FQNEAQ.

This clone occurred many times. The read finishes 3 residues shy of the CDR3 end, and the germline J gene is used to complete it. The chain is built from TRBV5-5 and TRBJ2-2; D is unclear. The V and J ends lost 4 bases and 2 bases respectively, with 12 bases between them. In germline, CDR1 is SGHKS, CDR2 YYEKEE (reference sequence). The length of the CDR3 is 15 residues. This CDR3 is CASSRGTVNTGELFF. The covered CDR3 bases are TGTGCCAGCAGCCGAGGCACAGTCAACACCGGGGAG. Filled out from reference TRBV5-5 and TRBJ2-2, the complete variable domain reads DAGVTQSPTHLIKTRGQQVTLRCSPISGHKSVSWYQQVLGQGPQFIFQYYEKEERGRGNFPDRFSARQFPNYSSELNVNALLLGDSALYLCASSRGTVNTGELFFGEGSRLTVL.

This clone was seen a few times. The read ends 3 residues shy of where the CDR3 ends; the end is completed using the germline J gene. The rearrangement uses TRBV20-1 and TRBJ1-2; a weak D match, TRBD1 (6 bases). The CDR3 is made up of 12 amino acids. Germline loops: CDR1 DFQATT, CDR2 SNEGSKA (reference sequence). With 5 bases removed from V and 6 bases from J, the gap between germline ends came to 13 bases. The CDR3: CSAPKGGDGYTF. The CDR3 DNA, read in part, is TGCAGTGCTCCTAAGGGGGGGGATGGC.

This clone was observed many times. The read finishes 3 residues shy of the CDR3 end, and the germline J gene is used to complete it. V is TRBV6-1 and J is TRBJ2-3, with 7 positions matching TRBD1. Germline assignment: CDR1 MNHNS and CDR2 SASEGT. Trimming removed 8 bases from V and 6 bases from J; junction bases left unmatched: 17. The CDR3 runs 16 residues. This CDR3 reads CASRGIRQGERDTQYF. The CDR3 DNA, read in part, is TGTGCCAGCCGTGGGATACGACAGGGTGAGAGGGATACG.

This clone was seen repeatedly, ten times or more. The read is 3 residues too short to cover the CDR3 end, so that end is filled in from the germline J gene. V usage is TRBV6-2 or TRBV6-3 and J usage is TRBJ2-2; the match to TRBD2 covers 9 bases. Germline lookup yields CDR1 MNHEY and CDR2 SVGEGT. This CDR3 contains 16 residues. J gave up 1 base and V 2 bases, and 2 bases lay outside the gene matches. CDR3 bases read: TGTGCCAGCAGTTACGGGACTAGCAGGAACACCGGGGAG. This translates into CASSYGTSRNTGE. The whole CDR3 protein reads CASSYGTSRNTGELFF.

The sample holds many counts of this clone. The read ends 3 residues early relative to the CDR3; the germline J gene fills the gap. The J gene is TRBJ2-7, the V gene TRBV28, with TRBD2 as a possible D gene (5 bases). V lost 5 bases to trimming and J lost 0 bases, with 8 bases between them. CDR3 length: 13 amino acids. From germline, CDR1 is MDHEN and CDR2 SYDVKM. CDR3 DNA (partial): TGTGCCAGCAGTCCCACTAGCTCCTACGAG. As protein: CASSPTSSYE. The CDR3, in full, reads CASSPTSSYEQYF.

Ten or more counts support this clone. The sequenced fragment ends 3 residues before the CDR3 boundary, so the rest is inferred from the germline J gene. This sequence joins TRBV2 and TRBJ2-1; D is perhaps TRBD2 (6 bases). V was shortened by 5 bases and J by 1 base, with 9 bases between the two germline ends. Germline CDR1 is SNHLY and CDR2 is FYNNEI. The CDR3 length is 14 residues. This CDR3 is CASSRDWSYNEQFF. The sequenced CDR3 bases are TGTGCCAGCAGTCGGGACTGGTCCTACAATGAG. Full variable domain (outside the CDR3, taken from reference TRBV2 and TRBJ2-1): EPEVTQTPSHQVTQMGQEVILRCVPISNHLYFYWYRQILGQKVEFLVSFYNNEISEKSEIFDDQFSVERPDGSNFTLKIRSTKLEDSAMYFCASSRDWSYNEQFFGPGTRLTVL.